This T cell receptor beta chain appears in the sequencing data of a study of T cell repertoires in cytomegalovirus infection. Study information: Peptides in the study included HLA-C-restricted and HLA-B-restricted CMV epitopes. Indications came from public TCR beta signatures; they pointed to CMV infection and to a matching HLA type. Study-wide points: HLA-C-restricted, CMV-specific TCR beta clonotypes were dominant ex vivo.

Germline V lookup: CDR1 SGHTA, CDR2 FQGNSA. CDR3 size: 16 residues. Trimming stripped 4 bases from V and 9 bases from J, with 22 bases between. Ten or more counts support this clonotype. The antigen is undetermined. MiXCR, run by TCRdb on the reads, gives a single entry per CDR3 protein. This sample has around 540,000 distinct CDR3 sequences; around 30% occur once, and the top ten carry roughly 17%. The J gene is TRBJ2-1, the V gene TRBV7-2, with no clear D. The starting material was cultured PBMCs, obtained from culture after CMV antigen stimulation. The receptor was isolated from a human donor in good health (CMV status not recorded). Some clones in this sample may be carry-over from other donors' samples. In nucleotides, the CDR3 is TGTGCCAGCAGCTCCGGAGCGACTGTTGGTGGGATTGAGCAGTTCTTC. Protein sequence: CASSSGATVGGIEQFF.